This entry is about one TCR beta chain. A CD45RA-negative memory subset and a CD45RA+ naive subset were separated from the CD4+ cells. This sample was included in a study of shared clonotypes between healthy human individuals. Germline loops: CDR1 GTSNPN, CDR2 SVGIG (reference sequence). This CDR3 has 13 amino acids. Authors' analysis steps: Filtering of immunoSEQ junctional sequences could not match full-length read filtering. The protocol was immunoSEQ multiplex PCR, while the TCRdb copy is restricted to in-frame clones and leaves out a portion. The V and J calls and the clone size are those of that table, but D and trimming were determined from the DNA. This table holds a few million clones, approximately 90% found once.

Sequencing used naive CD4+ T cells sorted from blood. Noted subset: CD45RA+ positively selected. The source of this sequence is a man between 18 and 29 years old in good health. The chain uses TRBV30 and TRBJ2-5; possible D gene TRBD2, 5 bases. The end of the DNA aligns better with TRBJ2-7, so the J call may be wrong. This CDR3 reads CAWSGTSTYEQYF. The CDR3 coding sequence is TGTGCCTGGAGTGGGACTTCAACCTACGAGCAGTACTTC.